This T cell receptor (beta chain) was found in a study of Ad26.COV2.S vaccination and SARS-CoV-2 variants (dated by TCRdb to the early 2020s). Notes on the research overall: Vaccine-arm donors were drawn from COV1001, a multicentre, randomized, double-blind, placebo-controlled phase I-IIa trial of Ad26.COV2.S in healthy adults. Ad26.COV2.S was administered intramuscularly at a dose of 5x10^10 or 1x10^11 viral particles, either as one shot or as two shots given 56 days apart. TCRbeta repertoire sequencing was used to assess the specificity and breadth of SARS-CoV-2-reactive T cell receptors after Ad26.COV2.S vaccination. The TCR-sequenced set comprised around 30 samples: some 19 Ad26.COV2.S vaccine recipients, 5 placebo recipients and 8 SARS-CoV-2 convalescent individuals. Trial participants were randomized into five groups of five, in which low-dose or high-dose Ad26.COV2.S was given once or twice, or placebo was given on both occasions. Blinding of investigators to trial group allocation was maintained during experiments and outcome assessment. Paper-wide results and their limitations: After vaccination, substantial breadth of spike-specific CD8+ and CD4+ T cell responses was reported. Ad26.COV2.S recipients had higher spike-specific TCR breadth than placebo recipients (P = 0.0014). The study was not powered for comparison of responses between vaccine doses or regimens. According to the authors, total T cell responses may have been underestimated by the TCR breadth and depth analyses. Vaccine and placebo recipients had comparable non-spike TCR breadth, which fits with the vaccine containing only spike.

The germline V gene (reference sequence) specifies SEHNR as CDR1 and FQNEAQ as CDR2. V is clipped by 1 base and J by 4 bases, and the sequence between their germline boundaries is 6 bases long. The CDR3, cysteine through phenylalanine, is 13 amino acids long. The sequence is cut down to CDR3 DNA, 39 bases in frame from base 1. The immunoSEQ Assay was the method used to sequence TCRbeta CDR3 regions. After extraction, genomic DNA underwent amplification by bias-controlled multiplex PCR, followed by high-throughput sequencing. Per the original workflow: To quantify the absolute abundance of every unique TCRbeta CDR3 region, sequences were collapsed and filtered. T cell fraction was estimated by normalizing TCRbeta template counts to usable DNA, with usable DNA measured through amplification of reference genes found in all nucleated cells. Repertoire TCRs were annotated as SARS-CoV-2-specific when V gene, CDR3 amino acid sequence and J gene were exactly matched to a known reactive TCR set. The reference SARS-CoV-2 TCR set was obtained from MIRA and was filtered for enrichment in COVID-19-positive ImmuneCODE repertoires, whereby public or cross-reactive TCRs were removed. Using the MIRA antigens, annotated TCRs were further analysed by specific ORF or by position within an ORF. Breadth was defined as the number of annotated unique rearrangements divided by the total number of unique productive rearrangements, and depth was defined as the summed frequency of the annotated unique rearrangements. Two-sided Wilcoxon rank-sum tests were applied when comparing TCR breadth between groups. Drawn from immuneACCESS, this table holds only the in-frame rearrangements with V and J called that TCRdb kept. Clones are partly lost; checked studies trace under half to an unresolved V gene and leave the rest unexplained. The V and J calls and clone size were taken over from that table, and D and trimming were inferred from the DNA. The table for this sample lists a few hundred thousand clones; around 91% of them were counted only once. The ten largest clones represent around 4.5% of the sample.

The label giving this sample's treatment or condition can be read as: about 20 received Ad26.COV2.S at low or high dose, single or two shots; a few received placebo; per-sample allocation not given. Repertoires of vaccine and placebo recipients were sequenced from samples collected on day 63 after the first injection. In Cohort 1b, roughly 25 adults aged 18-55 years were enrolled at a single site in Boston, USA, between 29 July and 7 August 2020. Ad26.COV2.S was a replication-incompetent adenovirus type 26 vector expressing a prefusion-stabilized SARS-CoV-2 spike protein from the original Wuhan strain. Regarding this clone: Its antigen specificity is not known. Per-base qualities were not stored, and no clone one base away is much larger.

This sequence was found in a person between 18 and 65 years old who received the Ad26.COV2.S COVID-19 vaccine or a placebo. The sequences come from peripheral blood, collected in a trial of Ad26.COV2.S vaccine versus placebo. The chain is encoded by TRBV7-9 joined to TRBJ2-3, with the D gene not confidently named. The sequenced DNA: TGTGCCAGCAGCTTAGTGGCGGCAGATACGCAGTATTTT. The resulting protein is CASSLVAADTQYF.